The present T cell receptor (beta chain) was sequenced within a study of blood T cell repertoires in COVID-19 (TCRdb year 2020). About the full investigation: The collaborator samples originated in the United States, Italy and Spain and spanned the acute and convalescent phases of COVID-19. The sample metadata nearly always contained a de-identified subject ID, COVID-19 status, age in years and sex. The samples were drawn from the first 160 participants of the ongoing ImmuneRACE study and from under 1,500 subjects provided by 6 global collaborators. The material from the prospective study consisted of cDNA or gDNA derived from T cells, B-cell-depleted T cells, or PBMCs. Where available, HLA class I and class II types were obtained from metadata supplied by the sample provider rather than from assay-based typing. The dataset comprised deeply sampled blood TCRbeta repertoires from subjects exposed to, actively infected with, or recovered from COVID-19. A freely available public database, intended as a resource for researchers studying the immune response to SARS-CoV-2, is where the repertoires were released. The paper as a whole reports these results and caveats: The quantity of clinical and demographic metadata differed by source and by participant and was supplied without curation.

About this clone: Its binding antigen is unknown. Base qualities are missing; no much larger clone stands one base away.

Each collaborating institution followed its own protocols to collect whole blood in K2EDTA tubes. For TCRbeta analysis, collaborator samples were shipped as frozen whole blood, as isolated PBMCs, or as DNA extracted from either sample type. TCRbeta CDR3 regions were amplified from genomic DNA by means of the immunoSEQ Assay, a bias-controlled multiplex PCR. The study's own analysis went as follows. The number of nucleated cells in each sample was estimated by amplification of reference gene primers within the assay. To quantify the absolute abundance of each unique TCRbeta CDR3 rearrangement, sequence reads were collapsed and filtered. For each sample, productive Simpson clonality was calculated by taking the square root of Simpson's diversity index across productive rearrangements. Entries here come from immuneACCESS through TCRdb and include only in-frame sequences with V and J called. Some clones fail to appear in such tables; in the studies checked, an unresolved V gene covers under half of the shortfall, and the cause of the remainder is unknown. V, J and clone size are those of that table, while D and trimming were read from the DNA. This sample lists roughly 100,000 clones; roughly nine tenths were detected once. The ten largest clonotypes hold approximately 5% of the sample.

Deletion took 3 bases off V and 7 bases off J, with a span of 6 bases between the germline ends. Taken from cysteine to phenylalanine, the CDR3 has 11 residues. This entry keeps only the CDR3 DNA: 33 bases, framed from base 1. The germline V gene encodes CDR1 SGHAT and CDR2 FQNNGV. Sample: peripheral blood. Recombination linked TRBV11-2 to TRBJ1-1; a confident D gene designation cannot be given. The receptor comes from a human donor in a cohort sampled during active COVID-19. The CDR3 in this case is CASSFSDEAFF. The nucleotide sequence reads as follows: TGTGCCAGCAGCTTTTCAGATGAAGCTTTCTTT.